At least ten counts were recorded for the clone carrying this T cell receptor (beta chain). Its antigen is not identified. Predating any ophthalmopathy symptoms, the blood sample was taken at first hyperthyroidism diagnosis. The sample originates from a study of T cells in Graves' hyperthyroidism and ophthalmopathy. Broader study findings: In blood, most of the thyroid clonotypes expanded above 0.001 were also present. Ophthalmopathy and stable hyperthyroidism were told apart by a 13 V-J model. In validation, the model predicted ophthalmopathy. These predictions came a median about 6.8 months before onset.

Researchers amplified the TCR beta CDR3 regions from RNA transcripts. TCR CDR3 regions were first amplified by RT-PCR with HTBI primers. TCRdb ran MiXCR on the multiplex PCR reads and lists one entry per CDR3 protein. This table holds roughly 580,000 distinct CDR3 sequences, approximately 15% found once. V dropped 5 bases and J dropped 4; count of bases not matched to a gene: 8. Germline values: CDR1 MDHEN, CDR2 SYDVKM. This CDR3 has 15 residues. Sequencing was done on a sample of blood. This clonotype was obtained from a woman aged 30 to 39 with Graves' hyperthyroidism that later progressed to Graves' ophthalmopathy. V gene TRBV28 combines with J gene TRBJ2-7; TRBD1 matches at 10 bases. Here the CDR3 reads CASSPAGTGVYEQYF. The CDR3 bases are TGTGCCAGCAGTCCGGCCGGGACAGGGGTTTACGAGCAGTACTTC.